This paragraph reports one T cell receptor (beta chain). This clone was seen more than once but under ten times. Its antigen remains undetermined. Base qualities are not provided; no much larger clone lies one nucleotide away. These data originate in a study of cytotoxic CD8 clonotypes in ibrutinib-treated CLL (dated by TCRdb to the early 2020s). Some background on the complete study: The cohort was composed of ten to eleven relapsed/refractory and fewer than 16 treatment-naive patients; IGHV unmutated status was identified in roughly 18 patients. Responses were partial in some 24 patients and complete in 2; after median around 72 months follow-up, about 14 stayed in remission and approximately 12 progressed. Response samples were taken after a median of roughly 12 months on treatment, ranging from about 6 to 40 months. On average, each sample yielded around 250,000 productive templates and roughly 95,000 productive rearrangements. Of the approximately 86 people in the trial, about 27 had longitudinal samples available. Cryopreserved peripheral blood mononuclear cells were obtained prior to treatment, at the time of response, and at either disease progression or sustained remission. Every remission and progressive disease sample was obtained while ibrutinib was still being received by the patients.

The CDR3 starts with the cysteine, ends with the phenylalanine, and has 13 residues. The retained sequence is limited to the CDR3, 39 bases, with the frame set at the first base. CDR1 and CDR2 are drawn from the germline V gene: SGDLS, YYNGEE. The trim is 4 bases for V and 5 bases for J, with a gap of 12 bases between the germline ends. In light of the paper, this sample's time point label describes: progressive disease on ibrutinib. Approximately 2 micrograms of genomic DNA were extracted from cryopreserved PBMCs for TCR beta library preparation. Longitudinal blood samples from CLL patients on ibrutinib monotherapy were analyzed using high-throughput TCR beta sequencing. The patients took part in an open-label, single-center phase 2 trial of ibrutinib monotherapy. The goal of deep resolution MiSeq sequencing was a depth between 1 in 1 million and 1 in 200,000 T cells, and coverage averaged 10x per clonotype. The immunoSEQ hsTCRB Kit was used to generate TCR beta libraries. The authors' analysis ran thus. Data were analyzed with ImmunoSEQ Data Assistant and ImmunoSEQ Analyzer, with V, D and J genes assigned per IMGT definitions. Clonality, which ranges from 0 to 1, was calculated by subtracting the normalized Shannon entropy of productive rearrangement frequencies from one. Public clonotype analysis was restricted to overrepresented clonotypes comprising at least 0.05% of each patient's repertoire. Thirteen repertoires from age-matched healthy donors, obtained from immuneACCESS, served as clonality controls. TCRdb carries this immuneACCESS record with in-frame sequences only. Its versions omit some clonotypes, under half of them owing to an unresolved V gene in the studies checked, with the rest unexplained. V, J and clone size were drawn from that table, and D and trimming were deduced from the DNA. The table for this sample lists around 160,000 clones; about 88% of them were counted only once. The leading ten clones occupy about 3% of the sample.

Study-wide conclusions, independent of this receptor: Public clonotypes were found to be uncommon and were observed to contract or remain stable during treatment; the increase in clonality was shown to reflect expansion of private clonotypes at ibrutinib response. At baseline, clonality was higher than in age-matched healthy donors and showed a strong correlation with circulating CD8+ T-cell counts. Clonality rose at ibrutinib response, remained stable during sustained remission, and dropped back toward baseline at progression. Lymph node repertoires were not examined, and the timing of sampling was not matched between patients in sustained remission and those whose disease progressed.

The material was PBMCs, obtained at disease progression, from a patient treated with ibrutinib. The sequence was collected from a human donor with chronic lymphocytic leukemia. Here the chain combines TRBV9 and TRBJ2-5; 6 matching bases give a weak D call of TRBD1. CDR3 loop: CASSLQQGETQYF. The bases are TGTGCCAGCAGCCTACAACAGGGTGAGACCCAGTACTTC.